This T cell receptor beta chain was recovered during a study of T cells after posttransplantation cyclophosphamide. As concerns this clone: Its target is unknown.

The repertoire was sequenced with immunoSEQ multiplex PCR; TCRdb's copy has only in-frame clones and lacks some. The repertoire holds under 400 clones, with about 70% as singletons. A marrow graft followed busulfan-fludarabine conditioning, with cyclophosphamide on days +3 and +4. Whole-study findings and limits: Donor-recipient repertoire similarity was low at 1-2 months, rising over year one. Recipient CMV seropositivity and CMV reactivation strongly tracked TRB clonality. Tissue-infiltrating T cells from skin or gut overlapped little with blood T cells.

This TCR derives from a female patient aged 45 to 65 who received an allogeneic stem cell transplant from a related donor, was CMV-positive, and had no GVHD. Some T cells may arise from the graft donor. The sequenced sample was CD8+ T cells sorted from PBMCs, obtained after allogeneic stem cell transplant with posttransplant cyclophosphamide.

Here the CDR3 reads CASSNLADTQYF. The CDR3 nucleotides are TGTGCCAGCAGCAACCTAGCAGATACGCAGTATTTT. The chain has TRBV7-9 and TRBJ2-3; D remains ambiguous. The CDR3 runs to 12 residues. Germline CDR1 is SEHNR and CDR2 is FQNEAQ (reference sequence). Trimming pared 5 bases from V and 4 bases from J, leaving 7 bases between.